These 30 T cell receptor beta chains came from one sample sequenced in a study of blood T cell repertoires in COVID-19. TCRdb keeps only in-frame clones here, not all; method: immunoSEQ multiplex PCR. This table holds a few hundred thousand clones, approximately 91% found once. Sequencing was carried out using PBMCs or T cells enriched from blood (not recorded which). Receptors originate from a woman aged 35 to 49 who had recovered from COVID-19.

This rearrangement joins TRBV27 to TRBJ2-1, with 9 bases identical to TRBD1. The CDR3 covers 16 residues. The V gene end was trimmed by 2 bases and the J gene end by 1 base; junction bases not matched to a gene: 3. The V gene's germline CDR1 is MNHEY and CDR2 SMNVEV (reference sequence). Here the CDR3 DNA reads TGTGCCAGCAGTTTACTTGGACAGGGGTCCTACAATGAGCAGTTCTTC. It specifies CASSLLGQGSYNEQFF.

J is TRBJ2-7 and V is TRBV7-8; D remains unclear. V was pared by 5 bases and J by 1 base, with 12 bases between. Germline CDR1 and CDR2: SGHVS and FQNEAQ. CDR3 length: 14 residues. DNA for the CDR3: TGTGCCAGCAGCGTAAACAGAAATTCCTACGAGCAGTACTTC. Amino acid sequence: CASSVNRNSYEQYF. Based on the CDR3 plus reference TRBV7-8 and TRBJ2-7, the full variable domain is GAGVSQSPRYKVAKRGQDVALRCDPISGHVSLFWYQQALGQGPEFLTYFQNEAQLDKSGLPSDRFFAERPEGSVSTLKIQRTQQEDSAVYLCASSVNRNSYEQYFGPGTRLTVT.

The chain uses TRBV28 and TRBJ1-3; 9 nucleotides line up with TRBD1. CDR1 MDHEN and CDR2 SYDVKM come from the germline V gene. The V segment lost 1 base and the J segment 5 bases; nucleotides outside the gene matches: 3. The CDR3 is made up of 15 amino acids. The CDR3: CASSLSGTGRNTIYF. CDR3 sequence (DNA): TGTGCCAGCAGTTTATCCGGGACAGGGAGAAACACCATATATTTT.

The CDR3 protein is CASSLAGQGLGSEQFF. The CDR3 DNA is TGTGCCAGCAGCTTAGCGGGACAGGGATTAGGGAGTGAGCAGTTCTTC. The J gene is TRBJ2-1, the V gene TRBV7-9; 9 nucleotides match TRBD1. Germline V lookup: CDR1 SEHNR, CDR2 FQNEAQ (reference sequence). V lost 0 bases, J lost 9 bases, and 9 bases stayed unmatched. The CDR3 is 16 residues long.

CDR3 in amino acids: CASSQGREGPNEQFF. For the CDR3, the DNA is TGTGCCAGCAGCCAAGGGCGGGAGGGCCCCAATGAGCAGTTCTTC. The chain uses TRBV4-2 and TRBJ2-1; 9 bases are shared with TRBD2. With V trimmed by 1 base and J by 6 bases, 4 bases remained unmatched. Germline lookup yields CDR1 LGHNA and CDR2 YNFKEQ. This CDR3 is built from 15 residues.

V usage is TRBV6-5 and J usage is TRBJ2-1; weak D call: TRBD1 (6 bases). The CDR3 sequence is 12 residues long. Trimming removed 6 bases at V and 8 bases at J, with 11 bases between. Germline V gene data show CDR1 as MNHEY and CDR2 as SVGAGI. CDR3 in DNA: TGTGCCAGCAGAAACCCAGGGGATGAGCAGTTCTTC. The encoded protein is CASRNPGDEQFF.

The chain has TRBV29-1 and TRBJ1-1; 7 nucleotides agree with TRBD1. Germline values: CDR1 SQVTM, CDR2 ANQGSEA. This CDR3 spans 13 amino acids. Trimming cost V 1 base and J 6 bases; bases outside gene matches: 5. This chain's CDR3 is CSVEVRQGAEAFF. The CDR3 nucleotides are TGCAGCGTTGAAGTTCGACAGGGTGCTGAAGCTTTCTTT.

The V and J genes are TRBV7-3 and TRBJ2-3; TRBD2 aligns across 14 bases. The CDR3 is 16 residues long. The junction had 3 bases not matched to a gene; V was cut back by 4 bases and J by 3 bases. Germline values: CDR1 SGHTA, CDR2 FQGTGA. CDR3 DNA: TGTGCCAGCAGCTCGGGACTAGCGGGAGAGACAGATACGCAGTATTTT. It encodes CASSSGLAGETDTQYF.

The chain uses TRBV10-3 and TRBJ2-1, with D unclear. Trimming pared 5 bases from V and 8 bases from J, leaving 7 bases between. This CDR3 is 11 amino acids long. The germline CDR1 and CDR2 sequences are ENHRY and SYGVKD. DNA for the CDR3: TGTGCCATCAGTCTTTCCGATGAGCAGTTCTTC. Translated: CAISLSDEQFF.

The chain couples TRBV4-2 to TRBJ2-3; no clear D gene. Deletions cut 0 bases from V and 3 bases from J, with 7 bases between. Per the germline V gene, CDR1 is LGHNA and CDR2 is YNFKEQ. This CDR3 has 14 amino acids. CDR3 loop: CASSQDQNTDTQYF. The CDR3 nucleotides read TGTGCCAGCAGCCAAGACCAGAATACAGATACGCAGTATTTT.

This chain connects TRBV11-3 to TRBJ1-1; the match to TRBD1 covers 9 bases. V lost 5 bases and J lost 11; bases outside the gene matches: 6. Per the germline V gene, CDR1 is SGHNT and CDR2 is YENEEA. The CDR3 has 12 amino acids. CDR3 nucleotide sequence: TGTGCCAGCAGCCCGCTGGACAGGGGTGCTTTCTTT. It specifies CASSPLDRGAFF. The full variable domain, completed using reference TRBV11-3 and TRBJ1-1, is EAGVVQSPRYKIIEKKQPVAFWCNPISGHNTLYWYLQNLGQGPELLIRYENEEAVDDSQLPKDRFSAERLKGVDSTLKIQPAELGDSAVYLCASSPLDRGAFFGQGTRLTVV.

This chain uses TRBV4-3 with TRBJ2-5; D gene unclear. This CDR3 spans 14 amino acids. V lost 0 bases and J lost 4, with 9 bases in between. Looked up from germline, CDR1 is LGHNA and CDR2 is YSLEER. The CDR3: CASSQDAFRETQYF. The CDR3 DNA reads as TGCGCCAGCAGCCAAGATGCATTTAGAGAGACCCAGTACTTC.

The chain links TRBV11-3 to TRBJ2-7; TRBD1 is a possible D gene (6 bases). Germline V gene sequence: CDR1 SGHNT, CDR2 YENEEA. The CDR3 consists of 16 residues. The germline V and J ends were trimmed by 2 bases and 2 bases, with 16 bases remaining between them. For the CDR3, the DNA is TGTGCCAGCAGCTTAAGCAGGGGCAATTTCGCCTACGAGCAGTACTTC. Translated: CASSLSRGNFAYEQYF. The full variable domain, completed using reference TRBV11-3 and TRBJ2-7, is EAGVVQSPRYKIIEKKQPVAFWCNPISGHNTLYWYLQNLGQGPELLIRYENEEAVDDSQLPKDRFSAERLKGVDSTLKIQPAELGDSAVYLCASSLSRGNFAYEQYFGPGTRLTVT.

The chain joins TRBV29-1 to TRBJ1-5, with D tentatively TRBD1 (6 bases). The CDR3 spans 14 residues. Germline V CDR1 and CDR2: SQVTM, ANQGSEA. The germline V and J ends were trimmed by 5 bases and 4 bases, with 15 bases remaining between them. CDR3 loop: CSVLEGGGNQPQHF. In DNA form, the CDR3 reads TGCAGCGTTCTTGAGGGAGGGGGGAATCAGCCCCAGCATTTT.

The rearrangement joins TRBV2 to TRBJ1-2; 7 bases are shared with TRBD1. Germline V gene sequence: CDR1 SNHLY, CDR2 FYNNEI. The J segment lost 0 bases and the V segment lost 7 bases, leaving 5 bases of the junction unmatched. CDR3 length equals 14 residues. The CDR3 DNA reads as TGTGCCAGCAACTCGGACAGGCCTAACTATGGCTACACCTTC. Translation: CASNSDRPNYGYTF.

This chain uses TRBV6-5 with TRBJ1-4; TRBD1 matches at 12 bases. Trimming took 0 bases from V and 11 from J; bases not matched to a gene: 4. Germline-derived CDR1 and CDR2 are MNHEY and SVGAGI. The CDR3 loop spans 15 amino acids. DNA of the CDR3: TGTGCCAGCAGTTACTCGGGACAGGGGGCGTTTAAACTGTTTTTT. Its translation is CASSYSGQGAFKLFF.

J is TRBJ2-2 and V is TRBV3-1 (or the pseudogene TRBV3-2); 12 nucleotides agree with TRBD2. From germline, CDR1 is LGHDT and CDR2 YNNKEL (reference sequence). The CDR3 runs 15 residues. The V segment lost 3 bases and the J segment 6 bases; nucleotides outside the gene matches: 2. CDR3 DNA sequence: TGTGCCAGCAGCCAGGGACTAGCGGGCGCCGGGGAGCTGTTTTTT. It codes for CASSQGLAGAGELFF.

V gene TRBV14 combines with J gene TRBJ2-2; tentatively, D is TRBD1 (6 bases). Per germline, CDR1 SGHDN and CDR2 FVKESK. The CDR3 contains 17 residues. Trimming left V 4 bases short and J 5 bases short, with 20 bases between. The CDR3 reads CASSLRDQGYWTGELFF. The CDR3 DNA reads as TGTGCCAGCAGCCTCCGAGATCAGGGGTACTGGACCGGGGAGCTGTTTTTT.

The gene calls are TRBV24-1 and TRBJ2-2, with TRBD1 matching over 11 bases. V was pared by 2 bases and J by 2 bases, with 6 bases of the junction left unmatched. The V gene's germline CDR1 is KGHDR and CDR2 SFDVKD. The length of the CDR3 is 18 residues. The CDR3 protein is CATSDSDRGRPNTGELFF. In nucleotides, the CDR3 is TGTGCCACCAGTGATTCGGACAGGGGGCGTCCAAACACCGGGGAGCTGTTTTTT.

The rearrangement joins TRBV12-3 or TRBV12-4 to TRBJ2-7; D is unresolved. Trimming took 5 bases from V and 2 from J, leaving 10 bases between them. The CDR3 loop spans 13 amino acids. The CDR3 spells CASSPDLTYEQYF. The CDR3 region has the DNA TGTGCCAGCAGTCCCGACTTGACCTACGAGCAGTACTTC.

This rearrangement joins TRBV5-4 to TRBJ2-6; D may be TRBD2 (5 bases). The CDR3 runs 19 residues. Germline CDR1 reads SGHNT; CDR2 reads YYREEE (reference sequence). The V end lost 4 bases, the J end lost 0 bases, and 20 bases lay between the germline ends. CDR3 nucleotides: TGTGCCAGCAGCACAAATTGGGTCCTCCTAGCCTCTGGGGCCAACGTCCTGACTTTC. It translates to CASSTNWVLLASGANVLTF.

The chain is built from TRBV14 and TRBJ2-1; possibly TRBD1 for D (6 bases). CDR3 size: 13 residues. The germline V gene encodes CDR1 SGHDN and CDR2 FVKESK. V lost 6 bases and J lost 9, with 15 bases in between. CDR3 bases: TGTGCCAGCAGAATGGGGACAATGGGTGAGCAGTTCTTC. It is translated as CASRMGTMGEQFF. The variable domain in full, completed from reference TRBV14 and TRBJ2-1, reads EAGVTQFPSHSVIEKGQTVTLRCDPISGHDNLYWYRRVMGKEIKFLLHFVKESKQDESGMPNNRFLAERTGGTYSTLKVQPAELEDSGVYFCASRMGTMGEQFFGPGTRLTVL.

The V gene is TRBV7-2, the J gene TRBJ2-3; 7 nucleotides line up with TRBD2. The CDR3 runs to 14 residues. V shed 1 base and J 7 bases; nucleotides not matched to a gene: 5. CDR1 is SGHTA, CDR2 FQGNSA, per germline. The CDR3 DNA follows: TGTGCCAGCAGCTTAGTCCCGCGGGAGTATACGCAGTATTTT. It encodes CASSLVPREYTQYF.

This chain connects TRBV5-6 to TRBJ1-5, with D perhaps TRBD1 (5 bases). The CDR3 covers 16 residues. Germline V gene data show CDR1 as SGHDT and CDR2 as YYEEEE. The V end was cut by 1 base, the J end by 2 bases, with 13 bases between. CDR3 sequence (DNA): TGTGCCAGCAGCTTGACTCAGGGTAGGCGCAATCAGCCCCAGCATTTT. Its protein is CASSLTQGRRNQPQHF.

This clone showed up just once. The chain has TRBV9 and TRBJ2-7, with D perhaps matching TRBD2 (6 bases). Germline values: CDR1 SGDLS, CDR2 YYNGEE. This CDR3 comprises 15 residues. V was trimmed by 4 bases and J by 4 bases, leaving 18 bases between them. This CDR3 is CASSPLGGSVYEQYF. CDR3 DNA sequence: TGTGCCAGCAGCCCCCTGGGGGGAAGCGTTTACGAGCAGTACTTC. The full variable domain, rest sourced from reference TRBV9 and TRBJ2-7, is DSGVTQTPKHLITATGQRVTLRCSPRSGDLSVYWYQQSLDQGLQFLIQYYNGEERAKGNILERFSAQQFPDLHSELNLSSLELGDSALYFCASSPLGGSVYEQYFGPGTRLTVT.

This chain joins TRBV23-1 and TRBJ1-1; a weak D match, TRBD1 (6 bases). TRBV23-1 has ORF status, its function being uncertain. Trimming took 9 bases from V and 0 from J, leaving 14 bases between them. The CDR3 spans 14 residues. For the CDR3, the DNA is TGCGCCAGTAGGCAGGGGCTCATGAACACTGAAGCTTTCTTT. This sequence encodes CASRQGLMNTEAFF.

V is TRBV25-1 and J is TRBJ1-5; D may be TRBD1 (6 bases). With 6 bases removed from V and 2 bases from J, the gap between germline ends came to 14 bases. Germline assignment: CDR1 MGHDK and CDR2 SYGVNS. The CDR3 covers 15 residues. CDR3 nucleotide sequence: TGTGCCAGCAGCCTAGGGGGGGCTGGCAATCAGCCCCAGCATTTT. Its protein is CASSLGGAGNQPQHF.

This clone was recorded only once. The chain uses TRBV11-3 and TRBJ1-1; D perhaps matches TRBD1 (5 bases). The CDR3 has 15 amino acids. V lost 5 bases and J lost 0, with 13 bases in between. CDR1 is SGHNT and CDR2 is YENEEA in the germline V gene. The CDR3 here is CASSLLTGVNTEAFF. CDR3 in DNA: TGTGCCAGCAGCCTCCTCACGGGGGTGAACACTGAAGCTTTCTTT.

The rearrangement uses TRBV28 and TRBJ1-4, with TRBD1 as a possible D gene (5 bases). CDR1 is MDHEN and CDR2 is SYDVKM in the germline V gene. V shed 6 bases and J shed 4 bases, with 9 bases lying between them. The length of the CDR3 is 13 residues. The CDR3 here is CASSPTDNEKLFF. The DNA of the CDR3 is TGTGCCAGCAGCCCGACAGATAATGAAAAACTGTTTTTT. The whole variable domain, filled in from reference TRBV28 and TRBJ1-4, reads DVKVTQSSRYLVKRTGEKVFLECVQDMDHENMFWYRQDPGLGLRLIYFSYDVKMKEKGDIPEGYSVSREKKERFSLILESASTNQTSMYLCASSPTDNEKLFFGSGTQLSVL.

The chain joins TRBV4-1 to TRBJ2-1; possible D gene TRBD1, 5 bases. The CDR3 loop spans 14 amino acids. V dropped 2 bases and J dropped 5 bases, with 10 bases sitting between them. The V gene's germline CDR1 is MGHRA and CDR2 YSYEKL. In DNA form, the CDR3 reads TGCGCCAGCAGCCAATGGGGCGTTGACAATGAGCAGTTCTTC. It is translated as CASSQWGVDNEQFF.